This is a list of T cell receptor beta chains from one sample in a study of OX40 agonist ivuxolimab in advanced cancers. TCRdb keeps only in-frame clones here, not all; method: immunoSEQ multiplex PCR. The sample shows over 100,000 clones, just under 95% of them seen only once. The sample consisted of CD4+ or CD8+ T cells sorted from blood, taken in a trial of the OX40 agonist ivuxolimab. The receptor source for this set is an adult with an advanced solid tumor such as melanoma, head and neck, liver or kidney cancer. The CDR3 runs from the conserved cysteine through the conserved F or W. Fields, in order: J gene, clone size, D gene, V gene, CDR3 DNA, CDR3 protein. D genes are given only for firm matches. Clone sizes are given selectively: once, few, many, or a class where the clone is expanded.

>TRBJ1-3|.|.|TRBV9
TGTGCCAGCAGCCCGGGGACACCACAGGTAGCAGGAAACACCATATATTTT
CASSPGTPQVAGNTIYF
>TRBJ1-1|.|.|TRBV5-6
TGTGCCAGCAGCTTGGTGAACACTGAAGCTTTCTTT
CASSLVNTEAFF
>TRBJ2-7|.|TRBD2|TRBV7-9
TGTGCCAGCAGCTTAGTTAAGGGACTAGCGGGGTCCTACGAGCAGTACTTC
CASSLVKGLAGSYEQYF
>TRBJ2-3|.|TRBD2|TRBV6-5
TGTGCCAGCAGTTACTCGTACCTAGCGGGAGGTGATACGCAGTATTTT
CASSYSYLAGGDTQYF
>TRBJ2-2|.|TRBD1|TRBV28
TGTGCCAGCTCGCCCGGGACAGCGAACACCGGGGAGCTGTTTTTT
CASSPGTANTGELFF
>TRBJ1-5|.|TRBD1|TRBV5-1
TGCGCCAGCAGCCCACAGGGGACTCAGCCCCAGCATTTT
CASSPQGTQPQHF
>TRBJ1-5|.|.|TRBV29-1
TGCAGCGTTGTCACGGGTTATAGCAATCAGCCCCAGCATTTT
CSVVTGYSNQPQHF
>TRBJ2-3|.|TRBD2|TRBV27
TGTGCCAGCAGTTTAGGGGGGGGGAGCACAGATACGCAGTATTTT
CASSLGGGSTDTQYF
>TRBJ2-5|.|TRBD2|TRBV28
TGTGCCAGCAGTTTGACCGGGACTAGCGCACAAGAGACCCAGTACTTC
CASSLTGTSAQETQYF
>TRBJ2-7|.|TRBD1|TRBV6-1
TGTGCCAGCAGTGAACCGGGACAGGGATCCTACGAGCAGTACTTC
CASSEPGQGSYEQYF
>TRBJ2-2|.|.|TRBV7-8
TGTGCCAGCAGACTACAGGGTCGTGTCACCGGGGAGCTGTTTTTT
CASRLQGRVTGELFF
>TRBJ1-5|.|.|TRBV4-3
TGCGCCAGCGGCCTAAGGGTGGGGGCTAATCAGCCCCAGCATTTT
CASGLRVGANQPQHF
>TRBJ2-3|.|.|TRBV11-2
TGTGCCAGCAGCTTAGCTGGGGATGGGGCAGATACGCAGTATTTT
CASSLAGDGADTQYF
>TRBJ1-1|.|.|TRBV18
TGTGCCAGCTCACCTGGGATGAACACTGAAGCTTTCTTT
CASSPGMNTEAFF
>TRBJ1-6|.|.|TRBV9
TGTGCCAGCAGCTCTCGTGGCGGGGCTTCACCCCTCCACTTT
CASSSRGGASPLHF
>TRBJ1-5|.|.|TRBV6-5
TGTGCCAGCAGTTACTCCTCGTCCAATCAGCCCCAGCATTTT
CASSYSSSNQPQHF
>TRBJ2-2|.|TRBD1|TRBV19
TGTGCCAGTAGACAGGGGGCTTTCACCGGGGAGCTGTTTTTT
CASRQGAFTGELFF
>TRBJ2-3|.|TRBD1|TRBV6-1
TGTGCCAGCAGTGATAATCCACAGGGGGCGGCAGATACGCAGTATTTT
CASSDNPQGAADTQYF
>TRBJ2-2|once|.|TRBV11-2
TGTGCCAGCAGCGTCGGGAGTGCCGGGGAGCTGTTTTTT
CASSVGSAGELFF
>TRBJ2-5|.|TRBD2|TRBV27
TGTGCCAGCAAACTAAGCGGGATGGGGGAGACCCAGTACTTC
CASKLSGMGETQYF
>TRBJ1-1|few|.|TRBV18
TGTGCCAGCTCACCGGACCTGAACACTGAAGCTTTCTTT
CASSPDLNTEAFF
>TRBJ2-1|.|TRBD1|TRBV7-3
TGTGCCAGCAGCTTAGTACGGGACAGCCACAATGAGCAGTTCTTC
CASSLVRDSHNEQFF
>TRBJ2-1|few|TRBD2|TRBV6-1
TGTGCCAGCAGTGCGTCTAGCGGGAGACGTGATGAGCAGTTCTTC
CASSASSGRRDEQFF
>TRBJ2-1|.|TRBD2|TRBV29-1
TGCAGCGTACCGGGACTAGCTGAGTACAATGAGCAGTTCTTC
CSVPGLAEYNEQFF
>TRBJ1-2|.|TRBD1|TRBV7-6
TGTGCCAGCAGCCCGCGGGACAGGGATTTGGGCTACACCTTC
CASSPRDRDLGYTF
>TRBJ2-7|.|.|TRBV14
TGTGCCAGCAGCCGGCCTGGGGCGGGACCGTTCGAGCAGTACTTC
CASSRPGAGPFEQYF
>TRBJ2-2|.|TRBD1|TRBV7-2
TGTGCCAGCAGCTTAAGTCTAGGGGGCTGGGGCGGGGAGCTGTTTTTT
CASSLSLGGWGGELFF
>TRBJ1-5|.|TRBD1|TRBV18
TGTGCCAGCTCACCGGGACAGGGGCAAGGCCCCCAGCATTTT
CASSPGQGQGPQHF
>TRBJ2-1|.|.|TRBV19
TGTGCCAGTAGTAAATCCACCTCTGGGCTCTACTTCAATGAGCAGTTCTTC
CASSKSTSGLYFNEQFF
>TRBJ2-5|.|.|TRBV4-2
TGTGCCAGCAGCCAAGATGTAGGAGGGTCAGAGGGAGAGACCCAGTACTTC
CASSQDVGGSEGETQYF
>TRBJ1-4|.|TRBD1|TRBV2
TGTGCCAGCAGCTGGGACAGGGGCACGGAAAAACTGTTTTTT
CASSWDRGTEKLFF
>TRBJ2-5|.|.|TRBV7-9
TGTGCCAGCAGCTTAGATGGGGAGGCTTCGGTCCAAGAGACCCAGTACTTC
CASSLDGEASVQETQYF
>TRBJ2-2|.|.|TRBV11-2
TGTGCCAGCAGCCCCACGCGGAACACCGGGGAGCTGTTTTTT
CASSPTRNTGELFF
>TRBJ2-3|.|.|TRBV5-4
TGTGCCAGCAGCTTGTATCCGACGGCAGATACGCAGTATTTT
CASSLYPTADTQYF
>TRBJ1-3|.|.|TRBV6-5
TGTGCCACCGGAGATGCGGGAAACACCATATATTTT
CATGDAGNTIYF